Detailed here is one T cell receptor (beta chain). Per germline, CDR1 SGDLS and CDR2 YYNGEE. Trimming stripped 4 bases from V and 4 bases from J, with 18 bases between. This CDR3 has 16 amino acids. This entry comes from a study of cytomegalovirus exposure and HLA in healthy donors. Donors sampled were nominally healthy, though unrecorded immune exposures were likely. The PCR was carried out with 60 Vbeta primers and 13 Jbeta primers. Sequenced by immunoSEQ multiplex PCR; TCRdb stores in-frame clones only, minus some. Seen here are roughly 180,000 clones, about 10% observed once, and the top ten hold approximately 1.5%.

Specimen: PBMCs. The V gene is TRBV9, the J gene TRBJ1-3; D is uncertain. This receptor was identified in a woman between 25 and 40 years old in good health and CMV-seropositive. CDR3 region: CASSPPGSLGGNTIYF. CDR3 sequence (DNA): TGTGCCAGCAGCCCTCCCGGGAGTCTCGGCGGAAACACCATATATTTT.